The clone carrying this T cell receptor (beta chain) was seen only once. These data belong to a study of blood T cell repertoires in COVID-19. The authors' processing: Scientists estimated how many nucleated cells there were by amplifying reference gene primers. Assay used: immunoSEQ multiplex PCR; TCRdb lists only in-frame clones, some missing. From that table come the V and J calls and clone size; the DNA was used to work out D and trimming. The sample contains a few hundred thousand clones, roughly 86% of which appear only once. CDR1 is MNHEY, CDR2 SVGAGI, per germline. CDR3 size: 15 residues. With 6 bases removed from V and 6 bases from J, the gap between germline ends came to 20 bases.

The material sequenced was peripheral blood. This TCR came from a human donor in a cohort sampled during active COVID-19. V and J are TRBV6-5 and TRBJ1-2; TRBD1 is a possible D gene (5 bases). CDR3 in DNA: TGTGCCAGCAGCCCAATCGGGGGAGGACTTAATGGCTACACCTTC. Protein: CASSPIGGGLNGYTF.